The 24 T cell receptor beta chains listed next were all sequenced from one sample in a study of blood T cells in healthy people across ages. Alongside a J-beta primer mix, a sample-barcoded 5' primer served in a second PCR lasting about 7 to 11 cycles. In TCRdb, the 5' RACE reads were re-called with MiXCR into one record per CDR3 protein. Of roughly 1.7 million distinct CDR3 sequences in the sample, around 36% were seen once. Sequenced: blood. These receptors were taken from a woman aged 25 to 45 in good health.

The V gene is TRBV28, the J gene TRBJ2-3; 13 nucleotides align to TRBD2. The CDR3 contains 17 residues. J lost 1 base, V lost 11 bases, and 12 bases had no gene match. Germline V gene sequence: CDR1 MDHEN, CDR2 SYDVKM. DNA for the CDR3: TGTGCCTGCCCACCCGGGACTAGCGGGAAAGGCACAGATACGCAGTATTTT. Translated: CACPPGTSGKGTDTQYF.

This clonotype occurred a few times. The chain couples TRBV15 to TRBJ1-4, with unresolved D. V lost 5 bases, J lost 3 bases, and 13 bases lay in between. CDR3 length: 15 residues. Germline V CDR1 and CDR2: LNHNV, YYDKDF (reference sequence). CDR3 in DNA: TGTGCCACCAGCCCCACCGGAGGGTCTAATGAAAAACTGTTTTTT. Amino acid sequence: CATSPTGGSNEKLFF.

The chain employs TRBV28 and TRBJ2-7; D remains ambiguous. The CDR3 sequence is 14 residues long. V lost 7 bases, J lost 0 bases, and 13 bases lay in between. The V gene's germline CDR1 is MDHEN and CDR2 SYDVKM. CDR3 coding DNA: TGTGCCAGCAAAGGAAGGTTGGGCTCCTACGAGCAGTACTTC. Its translation is CASKGRLGSYEQYF.

This clonotype was counted between two and nine times. The chain links TRBV7-7 to TRBJ2-1; D unresolved. The germline gives CDR1 SSHAT, CDR2 FNYEAQ (reference sequence). Trimming took off 0 bases at V and 8 bases at J, with 11 bases between the two ends. The CDR3 runs 14 residues. The CDR3 DNA is TGTGCCAGCAGCTTAGCGCTAGATATCGATGAGCAGTTCTTC. This codes for CASSLALDIDEQFF.

As for this clonotype: The junction does not match germline at one end; this may be a read error. The DNA of the CDR3 is TGTGCCAGCAGGACCGGACGTCGGGGCTGCACCTTC. This encodes CASRTGRRGCTF. The chain recombines TRBV12-3 or TRBV12-4 with TRBJ1-2, with D perhaps matching TRBD1 (5 bases). This CDR3 has 12 residues.

The chain couples TRBV5-1 to TRBJ2-1; D perhaps matches TRBD2 (6 bases). Germline assignment: CDR1 SGHRS and CDR2 YFSETQ. The ends were cut back, 4 bases at V and 2 bases at J, with 16 bases in the middle. CDR3 size: 16 residues. CDR3 in amino acids: CASSAGTVQAYNEQFF. For the CDR3, the DNA is TGCGCCAGCAGCGCGGGGACGGTCCAAGCCTACAATGAGCAGTTCTTC.

J is TRBJ2-3 and V is TRBV20-1; 7 nucleotides agree with TRBD2. V dropped 2 bases and J dropped 2; count of bases not matched to a gene: 4. Germline V gene sequence: CDR1 DFQATT, CDR2 SNEGSKA (reference sequence). This CDR3 has 14 residues. CDR3 DNA sequence: TGCAGTGCTAGAAGGCTAGCGGTCACAGATACGCAGTATTTT. As protein: CSARRLAVTDTQYF.

The CDR3 bases are TGTGCCAGCAGCCTTAGCGGGAGTGCCCACAATGAGCAGTTCTTC. Translating it yields CASSLSGSAHNEQFF. The genes are TRBV7-9 and TRBJ2-1, with 9 bases that match TRBD2. Germline V gives CDR1 SEHNR, CDR2 FQNEAQ (reference sequence). The CDR3 extends over 15 amino acids. Trimming at V came to 5 bases and at J to 5 bases, leaving 7 bases not matched to a gene.

This clonotype has a handful of counts. This chain connects TRBV7-3 to TRBJ2-3; 7 bases are shared with TRBD2. CDR3 length: 16 amino acids. Unmatched junction bases numbered 14, after V lost 5 bases and J lost 6 bases. CDR1 and CDR2 from the germline V gene are SGHTA and FQGTGA. CDR3 nucleotide sequence: TGTGCCAGCAGCCCCTTGGGGGGAGGGCCAGTCGATACGCAGTATTTT. This sequence encodes CASSPLGGGPVDTQYF.

The chain joins TRBV20-1 to TRBJ2-7; 8 bases are a match to TRBD1. Looked up from germline, CDR1 is DFQATT and CDR2 is SNEGSKA (reference sequence). J was trimmed by 5 bases and V by 0 bases; bases with no gene match: 9. The CDR3 is 15 amino acids. The DNA for the CDR3 is TGCAGTGCTAGAGACCCACCTGGACAGGGAAACGAGCAGTACTTC. This gives the protein CSARDPPGQGNEQYF.

Concerning this clonotype itself: A much larger clone lies one base from this, so it may be a read error. The CDR3 DNA follows: TGCAGTGCGAGCAGGCCCGAGGTTAGCGCAGATACGCAGTATTTT. Its translation is CSASRPEVSADTQYF. V is TRBV20-1 and J is TRBJ2-3, with D possibly TRBD2 on 5 matching bases. CDR3 length: 15 residues. V lost 6 bases and J lost 4, with 20 bases in between. CDR1 is DFQATT and CDR2 is SNEGSKA in the germline V gene (reference sequence).

On this clonotype itself: Germline is not matched at one junction end, which may reflect a read error. The V call is TRBV7-2, the J call TRBJ1-2, with 8 bases identical to TRBD1. This CDR3 comprises 14 residues. The germline CDR1 and CDR2 sequences are SGHTA and FQGNSA. For the CDR3, the DNA is TGTGCCGGCAGCTTATACAGGGGGAAGTATGGCTACACCTTC. It translates to CAGSLYRGKYGYTF.

This clonotype showed up just a few times. The V gene is TRBV4-1, the J gene TRBJ2-1; the match to TRBD2 covers 7 bases. Germline loops: CDR1 MGHRA, CDR2 YSYEKL. This CDR3 region has 14 residues. The V and J ends lost 0 bases and 8 bases, in that order; junction bases with no gene match: 4. CDR3 sequence reads: CASSQDRGSHEQFF. The CDR3, as DNA: TGCGCCAGCAGCCAAGATCGCGGGAGCCATGAGCAGTTCTTC.

The chain uses TRBV18 and TRBJ2-7; D may be TRBD2 (5 bases). Germline lookup yields CDR1 KGHSH and CDR2 LQKENI. The V and J ends lost 3 bases and 7 bases respectively, with 22 bases between them. The CDR3 is 16 residues long. The CDR3 DNA reads TGTGCCAGCTCACCCCTAGGACTCGTGGAAGGCAATGAGCAGTACTTC. Protein product: CASSPLGLVEGNEQYF.

J is TRBJ2-5 and V is TRBV20-1; the match to TRBD1 covers 7 bases. The V segment lost 6 bases and the J segment 5 bases; nucleotides outside the gene matches: 12. The V gene's germline CDR1 is DFQATT and CDR2 SNEGSKA (reference sequence). This CDR3 region has 14 residues. This CDR3 reads CSAPRAGGGETQYF. The CDR3 coding sequence is TGCAGTGCCCCCAGGGCAGGGGGTGGGGAGACCCAGTACTTC.

The gene calls are TRBV20-1 and TRBJ2-1; D not certain. The CDR3 is 14 residues long. Trimming cost V 6 bases and J 4 bases, with 16 bases left between them. Germline V CDR1 and CDR2: DFQATT, SNEGSKA (reference sequence). CDR3 loop: CSARIGHKYNEQFF. The CDR3 DNA sequence: TGCAGTGCAAGGATAGGCCACAAGTACAATGAGCAGTTCTTC.

This clonotype appeared a few times. The chain uses TRBV21-1 and TRBJ2-3; whether TRBD2, the table's D call, matches the DNA was not checked. TRBV21-1 is deemed a pseudogene. This CDR3 has 17 residues. CDR3: CASSKVGTSGGTDTQYF. DNA of the CDR3: TGTGCCAGCAGCAAAGTTGGGACTAGCGGGGGAACAGATACGCAGTATTTT.

The chain employs TRBV7-2 and TRBJ2-1; D is unclear. The V and J ends lost 4 bases and 3 bases respectively, with 16 bases between them. The V gene's germline CDR1 is SGHTA and CDR2 FQGNSA. The CDR3 is made up of 16 amino acids. The CDR3 loop reads CASSYPPGDGYNEQFF. CDR3 in DNA: TGTGCCAGCAGCTACCCTCCTGGAGACGGCTACAATGAGCAGTTCTTC.

The V call is TRBV27, the J call TRBJ2-1; D perhaps matches TRBD2 (6 bases). The CDR3 is 17 amino acids. With 5 bases removed from V and 5 bases from J, the gap between germline ends came to 22 bases. Germline-derived CDR1 and CDR2 are MNHEY and SMNVEV (reference sequence). Here the CDR3 DNA reads TGTGCCAGCAGTCCCCCTTTAGCGCAGGGACTTCACAATGAGCAGTTCTTC. It encodes CASSPPLAQGLHNEQFF.

This clonotype has more than one count but fewer than ten. The rearrangement joins TRBV20-1 to TRBJ2-5; 9 bases agree with TRBD2. This CDR3 is 20 amino acids long. After removal of 0 bases from V and 1 base from J, the junction contained 18 bases not matched to a gene. Germline loops: CDR1 DFQATT, CDR2 SNEGSKA (reference sequence). The CDR3 bases are TGCAGTGCTAGAGATCAGTACGCGGGAGGGCATATTGGCCCCCAAGAGACCCAGTACTTC. Its protein is CSARDQYAGGHIGPQETQYF.

This clonotype has just a few counts. The chain has TRBV6-5 and TRBJ1-2; the D gene is possibly TRBD1 (5 bases). With 0 bases removed from V and 7 bases from J, the gap between germline ends came to 12 bases. This CDR3 region has 14 residues. Germline values: CDR1 MNHEY, CDR2 SVGAGI. In DNA form, the CDR3 reads TGTGCCAGCAGTTACTCGTCCGGGGGTAGTGGCTACACCTTC. Its protein is CASSYSSGGSGYTF.

Note on this clonotype: At one end the junction does not follow the germline gene, possibly because of a read error. The gene calls are TRBV12-3 or TRBV12-4 and TRBJ1-2, with D perhaps TRBD1 (5 bases). This CDR3 has 14 residues. CDR3: CAGSLGTGGYGYTF. The CDR3 bases are TGTGCCGGCAGTTTAGGGACCGGGGGCTATGGCTACACCTTC.

This clonotype occurred a few times. The chain couples TRBV6-2 or TRBV6-3 to TRBJ2-5; D could derive from TRBD1 or TRBD2 (5 bases each). CDR1 and CDR2 (germline): MNHEY, SVGEGT. This CDR3 has 14 amino acids. V was clipped by 6 bases and J by 3 bases, with 14 bases between them. The CDR3 DNA reads TGTGCCAGCAGAGAGCCAGGGACGGAAGAGACCCAGTACTTC. Its protein is CASREPGTEETQYF.

In DNA form, the CDR3 reads TGTGCCAGCAGTCCCCGTAGGCACCTTGTTAGCTCCTACGAGCAGTACTTC. Translating gives CASSPRRHLVSSYEQYF. The gene calls are TRBV28 and TRBJ2-7; D is unresolved. The CDR3 contains 17 residues. Germline V lookup: CDR1 MDHEN, CDR2 SYDVKM. The V end was cut by 5 bases, the J end by 0 bases, with 20 bases between.